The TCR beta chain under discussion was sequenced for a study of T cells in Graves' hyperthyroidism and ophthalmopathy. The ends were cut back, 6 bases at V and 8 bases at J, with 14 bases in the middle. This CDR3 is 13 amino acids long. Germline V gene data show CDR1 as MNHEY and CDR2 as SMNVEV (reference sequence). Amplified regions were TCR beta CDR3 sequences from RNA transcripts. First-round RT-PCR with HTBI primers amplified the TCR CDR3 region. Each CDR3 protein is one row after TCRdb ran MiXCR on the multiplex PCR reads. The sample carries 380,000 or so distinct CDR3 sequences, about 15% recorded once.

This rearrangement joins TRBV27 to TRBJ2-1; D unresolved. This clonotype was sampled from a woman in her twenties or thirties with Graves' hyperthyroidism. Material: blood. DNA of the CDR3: TGTGCCAGCAGCCCTTACCTAGGCGATGAGCAGTTCTTC. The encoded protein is CASSPYLGDEQFF.